The clone carrying this TCR beta chain was seen once. There are 15 residues in the CDR3. V was pared by 2 bases and J by 7 bases, with 12 bases between. CDR1 and CDR2 from the germline V gene are KGHSH and LQKENI. Participants had their cohort set by participant-reported clinical history. Cohort 3 donors counted as recovered after two negative PCRs, clearance, or resolved symptoms. This record belongs to a study of blood T cell repertoires in COVID-19. In the study overall: Acute and convalescent COVID-19 specimens originated in the United States, Italy and Spain.

In the study's own analysis: Nucleated cell counts were estimated from reference gene primer amplification. Assay used: immunoSEQ multiplex PCR; TCRdb lists only in-frame clones, some missing. That table is the source of V, J and clone size, and D and trimming were worked out from the DNA. The data contain some 320,000 clones, roughly 90% of them singletons. The clonotype originates from a man in his sixties who had recovered from COVID-19. V gene TRBV18 combines with J gene TRBJ1-6, with a tentative D call TRBD1 (5 bases). Sequencing was carried out using PBMCs or T cells enriched from blood (not recorded which). The CDR3 loop reads CASSPIVKGNSPLHF. The CDR3 DNA reads as TGTGCCAGCTCACCAATCGTGAAGGGGAATTCACCCCTCCACTTT.